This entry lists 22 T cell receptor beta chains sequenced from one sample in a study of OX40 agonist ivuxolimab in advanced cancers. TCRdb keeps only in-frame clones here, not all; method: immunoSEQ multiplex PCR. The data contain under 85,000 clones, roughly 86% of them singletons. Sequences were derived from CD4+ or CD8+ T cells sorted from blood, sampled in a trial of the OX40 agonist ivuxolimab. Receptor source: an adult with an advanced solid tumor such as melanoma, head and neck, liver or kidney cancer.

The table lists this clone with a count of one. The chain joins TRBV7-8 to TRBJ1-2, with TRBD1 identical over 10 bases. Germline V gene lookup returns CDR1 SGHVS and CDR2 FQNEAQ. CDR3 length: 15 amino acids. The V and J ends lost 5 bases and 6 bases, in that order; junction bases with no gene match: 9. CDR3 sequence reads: CASSPGRGQGHGYTF. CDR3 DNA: TGTGCCAGCAGCCCGGGGCGGGGACAGGGGCATGGCTACACCTTC.

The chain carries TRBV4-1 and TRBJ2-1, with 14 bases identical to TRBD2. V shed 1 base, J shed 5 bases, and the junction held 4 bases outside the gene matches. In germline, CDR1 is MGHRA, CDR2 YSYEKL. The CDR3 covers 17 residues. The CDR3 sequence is CASSQARLAGGDNEQFF. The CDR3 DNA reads TGCGCCAGCAGCCAAGCCCGACTAGCGGGGGGGGACAATGAGCAGTTCTTC.

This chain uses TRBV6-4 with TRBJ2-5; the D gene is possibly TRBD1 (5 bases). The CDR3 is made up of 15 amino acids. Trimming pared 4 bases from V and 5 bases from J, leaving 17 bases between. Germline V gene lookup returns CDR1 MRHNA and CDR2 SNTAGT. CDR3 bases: TGTGCCAGCAGTGCTACGTTCAGGGTTGGGGAGACCCAGTACTTC. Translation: CASSATFRVGETQYF.

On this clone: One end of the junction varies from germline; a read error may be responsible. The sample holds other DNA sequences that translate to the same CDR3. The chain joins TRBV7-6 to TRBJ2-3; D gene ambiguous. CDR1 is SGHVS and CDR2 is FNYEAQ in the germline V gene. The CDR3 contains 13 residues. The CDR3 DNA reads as TGCGCCAGCACCCGGCCAGGCACAGATACGCAGTATTTT. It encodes CASTRPGTDTQYF.

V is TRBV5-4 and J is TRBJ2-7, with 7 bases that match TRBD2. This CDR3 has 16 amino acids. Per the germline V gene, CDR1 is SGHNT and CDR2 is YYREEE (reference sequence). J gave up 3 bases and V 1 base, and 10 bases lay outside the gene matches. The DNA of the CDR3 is TGTGCCAGCAGCTTGCTGTCCAGCGGGGCCCACTACGAGCAGTACTTC. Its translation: CASSLLSSGAHYEQYF.

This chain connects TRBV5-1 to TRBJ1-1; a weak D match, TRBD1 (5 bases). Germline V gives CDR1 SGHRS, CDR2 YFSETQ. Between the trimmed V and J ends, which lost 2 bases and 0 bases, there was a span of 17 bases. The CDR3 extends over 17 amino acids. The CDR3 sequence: CASSLGGGSMVNTEAFF. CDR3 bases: TGCGCCAGCAGCTTAGGCGGGGGATCTATGGTGAACACTGAAGCTTTCTTT.

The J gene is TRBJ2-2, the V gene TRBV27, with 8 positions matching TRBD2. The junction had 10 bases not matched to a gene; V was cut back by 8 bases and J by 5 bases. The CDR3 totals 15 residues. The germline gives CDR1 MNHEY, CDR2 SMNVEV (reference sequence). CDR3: CASRRAGGVTGELFF. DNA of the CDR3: TGTGCCAGCCGACGGGCGGGGGGTGTAACCGGGGAGCTGTTTTTT.

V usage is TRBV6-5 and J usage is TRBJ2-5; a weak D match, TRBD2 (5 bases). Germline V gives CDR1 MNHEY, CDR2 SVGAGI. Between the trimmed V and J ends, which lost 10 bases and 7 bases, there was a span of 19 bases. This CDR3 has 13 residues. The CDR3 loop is CATRTGFVGTQYF. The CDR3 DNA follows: TGTGCCACCCGGACTGGATTCGTGGGGACCCAGTACTTC.

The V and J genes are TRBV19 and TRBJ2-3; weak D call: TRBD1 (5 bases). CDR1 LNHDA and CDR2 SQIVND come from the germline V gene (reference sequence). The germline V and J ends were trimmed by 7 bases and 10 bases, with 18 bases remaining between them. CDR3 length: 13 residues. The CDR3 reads CASNPKVDTPQYF. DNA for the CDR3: TGTGCCAGTAACCCAAAGGTGGACACCCCGCAGTATTTT.

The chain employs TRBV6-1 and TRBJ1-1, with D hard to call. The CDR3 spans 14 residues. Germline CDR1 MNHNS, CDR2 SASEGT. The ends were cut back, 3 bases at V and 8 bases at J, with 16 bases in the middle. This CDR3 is CASSDGPREGEAFF. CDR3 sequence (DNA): TGTGCCAGCAGTGACGGACCCCGTGAGGGAGAAGCTTTCTTT.

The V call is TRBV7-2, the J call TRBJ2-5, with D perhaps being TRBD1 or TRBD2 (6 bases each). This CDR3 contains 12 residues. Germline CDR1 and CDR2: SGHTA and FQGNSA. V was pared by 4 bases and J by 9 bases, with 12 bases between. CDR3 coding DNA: TGTGCCAGCAGCTCAGTGGGGGGCGCCCAGTACTTC. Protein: CASSSVGGAQYF.

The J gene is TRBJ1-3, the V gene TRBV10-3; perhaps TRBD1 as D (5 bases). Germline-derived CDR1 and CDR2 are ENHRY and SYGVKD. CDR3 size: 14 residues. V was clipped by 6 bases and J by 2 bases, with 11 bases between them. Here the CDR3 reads CAISQRGTGNTIYF. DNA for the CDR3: TGTGCCATCAGCCAGAGGGGCACTGGAAACACCATATATTTT.

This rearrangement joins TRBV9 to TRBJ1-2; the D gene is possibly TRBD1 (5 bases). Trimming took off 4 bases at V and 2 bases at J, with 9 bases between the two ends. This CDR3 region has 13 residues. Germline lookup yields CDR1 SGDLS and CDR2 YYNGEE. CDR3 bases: TGTGCCAGCAGCACCCGACAGAACTATGGCTACACCTTC. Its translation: CASSTRQNYGYTF.

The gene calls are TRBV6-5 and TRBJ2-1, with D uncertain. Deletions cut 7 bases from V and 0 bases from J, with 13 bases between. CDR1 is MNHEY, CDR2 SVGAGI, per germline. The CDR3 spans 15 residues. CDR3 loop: CASTRYLSSYNEQFF. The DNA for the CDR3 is TGTGCCAGCACCCGGTACCTAAGCTCCTACAATGAGCAGTTCTTC.

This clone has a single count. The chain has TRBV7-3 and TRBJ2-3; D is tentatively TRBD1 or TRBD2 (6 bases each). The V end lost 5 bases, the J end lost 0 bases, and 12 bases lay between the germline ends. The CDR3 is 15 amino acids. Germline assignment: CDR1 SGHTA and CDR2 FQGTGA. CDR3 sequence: CASSLLGGSTDTQYF. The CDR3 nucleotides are TGTGCCAGCAGCCTACTGGGGGGCAGCACAGATACGCAGTATTTT.

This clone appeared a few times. The DNA for the CDR3 is TGTGCCAGCAGCTTACCGACAGGTGGCTACACCTTC. Its protein product is CASSLPTGGYTF. This chain joins TRBV7-9 and TRBJ1-2; a possible D gene is TRBD1 (6 bases). V was trimmed by 2 bases and J by 7 bases, leaving 8 bases between them. CDR3 size: 12 residues. The germline gives CDR1 SEHNR, CDR2 FQNEAQ (reference sequence).

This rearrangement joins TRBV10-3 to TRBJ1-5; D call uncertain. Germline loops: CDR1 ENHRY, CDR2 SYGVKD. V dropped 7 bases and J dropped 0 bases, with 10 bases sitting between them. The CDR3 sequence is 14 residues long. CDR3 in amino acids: CAIKSIHSNQPQHF. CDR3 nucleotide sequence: TGTGCCATCAAATCGATACATAGCAATCAGCCCCAGCATTTT.

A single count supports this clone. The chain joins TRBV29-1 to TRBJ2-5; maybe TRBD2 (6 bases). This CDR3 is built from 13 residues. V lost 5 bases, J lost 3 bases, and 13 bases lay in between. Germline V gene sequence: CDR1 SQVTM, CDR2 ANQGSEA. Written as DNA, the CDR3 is TGCAGCGTTCTGGTGTCGGGGGAAGAGACCCAGTACTTC. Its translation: CSVLVSGEETQYF.

CDR3 protein: CASMDLTAYNSPLHF. The CDR3 coding sequence is TGTGCCAGTATGGACCTGACAGCCTATAATTCACCCCTCCACTTT. J is TRBJ1-6 and V is TRBV19; a weak D match, TRBD1 (5 bases). The CDR3 loop spans 15 amino acids. Trimming took 7 bases from V and 2 from J, leaving 12 bases between them. CDR1 is LNHDA, CDR2 SQIVND, per germline (reference sequence).

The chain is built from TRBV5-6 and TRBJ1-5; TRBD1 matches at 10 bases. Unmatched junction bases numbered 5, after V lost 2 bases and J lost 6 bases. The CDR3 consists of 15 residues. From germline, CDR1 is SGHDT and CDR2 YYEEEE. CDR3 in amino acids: CASSLDRGRGQPQHF. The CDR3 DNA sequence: TGTGCCAGCAGCTTAGACAGGGGGCGCGGTCAGCCCCAGCATTTT.

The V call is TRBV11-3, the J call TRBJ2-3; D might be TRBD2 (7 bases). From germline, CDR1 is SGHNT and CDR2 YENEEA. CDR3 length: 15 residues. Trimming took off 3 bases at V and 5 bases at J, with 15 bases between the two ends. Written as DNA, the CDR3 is TGTGCCAGCAGCTTGCTTGGGGGGGCGGAAGATACGCAGTATTTT. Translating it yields CASSLLGGAEDTQYF. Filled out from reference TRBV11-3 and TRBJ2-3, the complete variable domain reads EAGVVQSPRYKIIEKKQPVAFWCNPISGHNTLYWYLQNLGQGPELLIRYENEEAVDDSQLPKDRFSAERLKGVDSTLKIQPAELGDSAVYLCASSLLGGAEDTQYFGPGTRLTVL.

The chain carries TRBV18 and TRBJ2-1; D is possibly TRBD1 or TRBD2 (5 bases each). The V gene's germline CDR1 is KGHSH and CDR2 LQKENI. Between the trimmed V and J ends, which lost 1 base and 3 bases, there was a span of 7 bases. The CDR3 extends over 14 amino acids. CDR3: CASSPRDHYNEQFF. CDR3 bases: TGTGCCAGCTCACCACGGGACCACTACAATGAGCAGTTCTTC.